The source of this TCR beta chain is a study of shared clonotypes between healthy human individuals. Findings of the study overall: Depth of sequencing was expected to influence donor clonotype sharing.

Regarding this clone: Its antigen is unidentified.

CDR3 size: 16 residues. From germline, CDR1 is LNHDA and CDR2 SQIVND (reference sequence). The trim removed 5 bases at V and 1 base at J, leaving 7 bases unmatched. Healthy HIV-negative adults without recent acute infections or vaccinations served as donors. Everyone who donated was a Caucasian adult who lived in Nashville, Tennessee. Libraries were prepared by immunoSEQ multiplex PCR; TCRdb keeps only in-frame clonotypes and omits some of them. Found here are approximately 2.3 million clones, approximately 95% of them singletons; the top ten hold about 0.39%. Sequencing was carried out using naive CD4+ T cells from PBMCs. Documented subset: CD45RA+ positively selected. The sequence was collected from a man aged 18 to 29 in good health. Some clones in this sample may be carry-over from other donors' samples. This rearrangement joins TRBV19 to TRBJ2-3; 9 nucleotides line up with TRBD1. CDR3 nucleotide sequence: TGTGCCAGTAGTGGATTCCGGGACAGGGGCACAGATACGCAGTATTTT. Residues: CASSGFRDRGTDTQYF.